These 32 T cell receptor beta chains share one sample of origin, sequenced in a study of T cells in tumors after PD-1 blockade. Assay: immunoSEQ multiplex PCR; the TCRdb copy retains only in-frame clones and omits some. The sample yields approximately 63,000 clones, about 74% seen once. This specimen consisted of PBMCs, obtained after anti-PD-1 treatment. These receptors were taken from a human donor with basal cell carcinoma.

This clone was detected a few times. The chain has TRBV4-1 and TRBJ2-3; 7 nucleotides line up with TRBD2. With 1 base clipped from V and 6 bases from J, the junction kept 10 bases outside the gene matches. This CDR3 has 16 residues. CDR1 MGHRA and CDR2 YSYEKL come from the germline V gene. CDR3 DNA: TGCGCCAGCAGCCAAGGCATGGGCGGGGGTACGGATACGCAGTATTTT. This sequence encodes CASSQGMGGGTDTQYF.

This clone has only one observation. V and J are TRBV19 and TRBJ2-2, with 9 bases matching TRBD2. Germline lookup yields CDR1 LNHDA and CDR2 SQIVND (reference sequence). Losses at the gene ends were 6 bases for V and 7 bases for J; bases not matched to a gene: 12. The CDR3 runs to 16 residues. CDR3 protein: CASSRGTSFARGELFF. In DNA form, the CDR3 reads TGTGCCAGTAGCCGAGGGACTAGCTTTGCGCGCGGGGAGCTGTTTTTT.

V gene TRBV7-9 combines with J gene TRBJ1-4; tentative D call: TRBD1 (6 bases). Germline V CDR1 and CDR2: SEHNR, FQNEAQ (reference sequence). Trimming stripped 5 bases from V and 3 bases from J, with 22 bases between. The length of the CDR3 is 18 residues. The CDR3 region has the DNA TGTGCCAGCAGCCCACGTCAGGGGTTGGGGCAAGCTAATGAAAAACTGTTTTTT. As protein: CASSPRQGLGQANEKLFF.

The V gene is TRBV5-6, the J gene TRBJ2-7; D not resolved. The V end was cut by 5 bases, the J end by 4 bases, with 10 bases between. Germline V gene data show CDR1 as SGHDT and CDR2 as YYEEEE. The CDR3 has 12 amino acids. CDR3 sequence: CASSQLMYEQYF. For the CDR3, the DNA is TGTGCCAGCAGTCAGTTGATGTACGAGCAGTACTTC. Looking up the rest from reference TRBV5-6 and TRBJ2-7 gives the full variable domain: DAGVTQSPTHLIKTRGQQVTLRCSPKSGHDTVSWYQQALGQGPQFIFQYYEEEERQRGNFPDRFSGHQFPNYSSELNVNALLLGDSALYLCASSQLMYEQYFGPGTRLTVT.

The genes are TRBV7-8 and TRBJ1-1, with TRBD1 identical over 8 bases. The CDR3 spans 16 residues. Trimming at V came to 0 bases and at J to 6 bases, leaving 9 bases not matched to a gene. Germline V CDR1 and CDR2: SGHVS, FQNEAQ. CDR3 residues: CASSLARDRIWAEAFF. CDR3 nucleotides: TGTGCCAGCAGCTTAGCCCGGGACAGGATCTGGGCTGAAGCTTTCTTT.

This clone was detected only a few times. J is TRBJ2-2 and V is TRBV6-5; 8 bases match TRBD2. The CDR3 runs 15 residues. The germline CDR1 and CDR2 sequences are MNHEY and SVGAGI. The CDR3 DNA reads TGTGCTATTGGGAGGCAGCGGGGGAGCGCCGGGGAGCTGTTTTTT. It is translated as CAIGRQRGSAGELFF.

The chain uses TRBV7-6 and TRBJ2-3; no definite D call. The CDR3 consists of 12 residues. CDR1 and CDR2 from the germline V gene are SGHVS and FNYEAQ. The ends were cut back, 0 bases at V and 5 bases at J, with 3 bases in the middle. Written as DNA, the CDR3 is TGTGCCAGCAGCTTAGCTCTAGATACGCAGTATTTT. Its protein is CASSLALDTQYF.

CDR3 region: CASSPWEGVEKETQYF. The CDR3 DNA is TGTGCCAGCAGCCCTTGGGAGGGCGTGGAAAAAGAGACCCAGTACTTC. The J gene is TRBJ2-5, the V gene TRBV7-2, with 7 nucleotides matching TRBD2. V lost 5 bases to trimming and J lost 3 bases; unmatched junction nucleotides: 12. Germline lookup yields CDR1 SGHTA and CDR2 FQGNSA. CDR3 length equals 16 residues.

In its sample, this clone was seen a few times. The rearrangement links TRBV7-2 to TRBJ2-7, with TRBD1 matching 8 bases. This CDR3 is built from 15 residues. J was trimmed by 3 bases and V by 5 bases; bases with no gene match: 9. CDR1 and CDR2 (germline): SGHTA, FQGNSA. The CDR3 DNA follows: TGTGCCAGCAGCCCTCGGACAGGGTTACACTACGAGCAGTACTTC. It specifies CASSPRTGLHYEQYF. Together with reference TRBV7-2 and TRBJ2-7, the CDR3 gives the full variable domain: GAGVSQSPSNKVTEKGKDVELRCDPISGHTALYWYRQSLGQGLEFLIYFQGNSAPDKSGLPSDRFSAERTGGSVSTLTIQRTQQEDSAVYLCASSPRTGLHYEQYFGPGTRLTVT.

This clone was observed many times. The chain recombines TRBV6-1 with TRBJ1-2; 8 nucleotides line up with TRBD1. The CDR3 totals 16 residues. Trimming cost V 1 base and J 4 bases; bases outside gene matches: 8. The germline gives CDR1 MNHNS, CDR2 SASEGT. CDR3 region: CASSEDPGGRAYGYTF. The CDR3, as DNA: TGTGCCAGCAGTGAAGACCCAGGGGGCAGGGCCTATGGCTACACCTTC.

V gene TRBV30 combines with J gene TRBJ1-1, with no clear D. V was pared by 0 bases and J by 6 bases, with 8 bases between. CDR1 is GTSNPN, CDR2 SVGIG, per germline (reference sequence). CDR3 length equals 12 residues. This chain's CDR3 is CAWSVPGAEAFF. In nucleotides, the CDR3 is TGTGCCTGGAGTGTACCGGGCGCTGAAGCTTTCTTT.

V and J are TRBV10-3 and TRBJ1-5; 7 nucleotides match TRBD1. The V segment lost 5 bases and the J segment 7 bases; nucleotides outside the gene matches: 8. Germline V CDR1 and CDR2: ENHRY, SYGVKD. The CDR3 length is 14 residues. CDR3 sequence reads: CAISTGTEGQPQHF. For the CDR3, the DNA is TGTGCCATCAGTACCGGGACAGAAGGACAGCCCCAGCATTTT.

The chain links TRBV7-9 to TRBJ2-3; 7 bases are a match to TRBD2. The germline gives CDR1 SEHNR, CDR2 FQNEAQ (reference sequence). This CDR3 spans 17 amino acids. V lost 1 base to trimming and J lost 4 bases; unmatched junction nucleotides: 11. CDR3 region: CASSLGGWTSFADTQYF. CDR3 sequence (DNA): TGTGCCAGCAGCTTAGGGGGATGGACTAGTTTCGCAGATACGCAGTATTTT.

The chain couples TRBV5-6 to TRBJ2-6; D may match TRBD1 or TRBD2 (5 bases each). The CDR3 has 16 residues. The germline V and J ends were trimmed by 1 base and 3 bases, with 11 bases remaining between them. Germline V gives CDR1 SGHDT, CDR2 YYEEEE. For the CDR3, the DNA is TGTGCCAGCAGCTTGTACTCGGGGCTTGGGGCCAACGTCCTGACTTTC. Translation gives CASSLYSGLGANVLTF.

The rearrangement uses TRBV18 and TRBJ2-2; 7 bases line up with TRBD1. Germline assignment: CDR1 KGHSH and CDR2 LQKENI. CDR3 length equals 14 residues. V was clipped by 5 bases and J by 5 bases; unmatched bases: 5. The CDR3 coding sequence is TGTGCCAGCTCAGCCGACAGGGCGACCGGGGAGCTGTTTTTT. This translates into CASSADRATGELFF.

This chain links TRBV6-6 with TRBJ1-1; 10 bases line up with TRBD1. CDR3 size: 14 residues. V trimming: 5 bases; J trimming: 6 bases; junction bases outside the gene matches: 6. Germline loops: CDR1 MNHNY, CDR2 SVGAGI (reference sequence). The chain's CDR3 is CASSVGDRGPEAFF. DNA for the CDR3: TGTGCCAGCAGTGTTGGGGACAGGGGCCCTGAAGCTTTCTTT.

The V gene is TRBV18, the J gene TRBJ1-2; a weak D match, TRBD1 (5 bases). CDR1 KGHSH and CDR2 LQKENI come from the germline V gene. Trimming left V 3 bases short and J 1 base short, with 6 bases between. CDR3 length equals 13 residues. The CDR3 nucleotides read TGTGCCAGCTCACCTGACAGTAACTATGGCTACACCTTC. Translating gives CASSPDSNYGYTF.

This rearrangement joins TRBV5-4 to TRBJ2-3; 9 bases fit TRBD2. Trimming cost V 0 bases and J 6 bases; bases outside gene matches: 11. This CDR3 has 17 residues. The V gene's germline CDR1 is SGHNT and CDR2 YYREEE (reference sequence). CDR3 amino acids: CASSLGLVAGGLDTQYF. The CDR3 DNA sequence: TGTGCCAGCAGCTTGGGCCTAGTGGCGGGGGGGCTTGATACGCAGTATTTT.

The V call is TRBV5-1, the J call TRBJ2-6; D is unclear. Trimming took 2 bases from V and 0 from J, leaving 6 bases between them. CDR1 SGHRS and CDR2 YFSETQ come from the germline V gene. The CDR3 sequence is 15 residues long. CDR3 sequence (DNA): TGCGCCAGCAGCTTAGTCAGCTCTGGGGCCAACGTCCTGACTTTC. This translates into CASSLVSSGANVLTF.

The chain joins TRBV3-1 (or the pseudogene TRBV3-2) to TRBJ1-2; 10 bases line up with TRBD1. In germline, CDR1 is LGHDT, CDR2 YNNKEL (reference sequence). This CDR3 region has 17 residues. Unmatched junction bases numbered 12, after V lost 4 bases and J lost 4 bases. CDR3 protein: CASSPPAAGTGVYGYTF. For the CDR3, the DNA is TGTGCCAGCAGCCCTCCCGCGGCCGGGACAGGGGTCTATGGCTACACCTTC.

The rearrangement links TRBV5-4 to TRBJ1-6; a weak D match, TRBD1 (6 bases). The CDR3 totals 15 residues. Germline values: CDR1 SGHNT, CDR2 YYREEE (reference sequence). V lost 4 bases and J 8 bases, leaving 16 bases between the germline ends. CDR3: CASSPRGKGDSPLHF. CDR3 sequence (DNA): TGTGCCAGCAGCCCGAGGGGGAAGGGGGATTCACCCCTCCACTTT. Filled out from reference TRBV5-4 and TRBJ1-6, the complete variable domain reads ETGVTQSPTHLIKTRGQQVTLRCSSQSGHNTVSWYQQALGQGPQFIFQYYREEENGRGNFPPRFSGLQFPNYSSELNVNALELDDSALYLCASSPRGKGDSPLHFGNGTRLTVT.

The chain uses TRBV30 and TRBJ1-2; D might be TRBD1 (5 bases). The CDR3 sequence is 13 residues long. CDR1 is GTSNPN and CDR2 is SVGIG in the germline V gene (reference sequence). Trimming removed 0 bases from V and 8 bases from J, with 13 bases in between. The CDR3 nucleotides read TGTGCCTGGAGTGTCGGTCAGGGTGGGGGCTACACCTTC. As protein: CAWSVGQGGGYTF.

In DNA form, the CDR3 reads TGCAGCGTCCAGACATTCCAAGAGACCCAGTACTTC. The encoded protein is CSVQTFQETQYF. The V gene is TRBV29-1, the J gene TRBJ2-5; D uncertain. The V gene's germline CDR1 is SQVTM and CDR2 ANQGSEA. Trimming removed 6 bases at V and 1 base at J, with 9 bases between. The CDR3 totals 12 residues.

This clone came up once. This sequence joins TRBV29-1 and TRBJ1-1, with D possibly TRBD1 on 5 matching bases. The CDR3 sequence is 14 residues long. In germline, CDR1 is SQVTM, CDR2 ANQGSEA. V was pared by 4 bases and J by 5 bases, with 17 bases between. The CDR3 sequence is CSVGLQGRQTEAFF. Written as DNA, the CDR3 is TGCAGCGTTGGACTCCAGGGAAGGCAAACTGAAGCTTTCTTT. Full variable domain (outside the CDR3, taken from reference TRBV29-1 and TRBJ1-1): SAVISQKPSRDICQRGTSLTIQCQVDSQVTMMFWYRQQPGQSLTLIATANQGSEATYESGFVIDKFPISRPNLTFSTLTVSNMSPEDSSIYLCSVGLQGRQTEAFFGQGTRLTVV.

The CDR3, as DNA: TGTGCCAGCAGCCAGAGGGCGGGCCAGAGCTCCTATAATTCACCCCTCCACTTT. Translating gives CASSQRAGQSSYNSPLHF. V is TRBV5-5 and J is TRBJ1-6; D not resolved. CDR1 is SGHKS and CDR2 is YYEKEE in the germline V gene (reference sequence). V was cut by 4 bases and J by 0 bases, with 17 bases left in between. The CDR3 runs 18 residues.

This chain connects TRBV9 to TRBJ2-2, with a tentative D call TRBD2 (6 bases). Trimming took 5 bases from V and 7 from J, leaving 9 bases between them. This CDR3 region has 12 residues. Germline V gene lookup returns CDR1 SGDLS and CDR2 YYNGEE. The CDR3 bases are TGTGCCAGCAGGAGGGAGGTCGGGGAGCTGTTTTTT. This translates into CASRREVGELFF.

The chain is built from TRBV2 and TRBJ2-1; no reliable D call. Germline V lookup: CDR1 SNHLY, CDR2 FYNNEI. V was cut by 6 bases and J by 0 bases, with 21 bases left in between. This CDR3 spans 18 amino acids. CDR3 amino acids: CASSDPINLGSSYNEQFF. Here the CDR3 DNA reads TGTGCCAGCAGCGATCCTATTAACCTGGGCAGCTCCTACAATGAGCAGTTCTTC.

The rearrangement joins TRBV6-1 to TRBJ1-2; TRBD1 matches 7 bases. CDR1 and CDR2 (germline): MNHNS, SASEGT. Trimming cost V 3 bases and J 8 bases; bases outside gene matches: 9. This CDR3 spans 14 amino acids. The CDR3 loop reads CASSEPGTADGYTF. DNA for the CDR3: TGTGCCAGCAGTGAGCCCGGGACAGCTGACGGCTACACCTTC.

CDR3 amino acids: CASSETGNSNQPQHF. CDR3 nucleotide sequence: TGTGCCAGCAGTGAAACAGGAAATAGCAATCAGCCCCAGCATTTT. The gene calls are TRBV2 and TRBJ1-5; a possible D gene is TRBD1 (5 bases). CDR3 length: 15 residues. Germline CDR1 reads SNHLY; CDR2 reads FYNNEI. V lost 2 bases and J lost 0, with 8 bases in between.

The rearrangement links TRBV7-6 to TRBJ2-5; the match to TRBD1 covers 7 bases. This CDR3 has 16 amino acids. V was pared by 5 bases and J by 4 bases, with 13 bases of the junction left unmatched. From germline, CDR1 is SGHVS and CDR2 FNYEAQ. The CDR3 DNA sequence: TGTGCCAGCAGCCCGACTCTTCTGACAGGGATAGAGACCCAGTACTTC. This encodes CASSPTLLTGIETQYF. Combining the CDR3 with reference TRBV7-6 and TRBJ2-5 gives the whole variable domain GAGVSQSPRYKVTKRGQDVALRCDPISGHVSLYWYRQALGQGPEFLTYFNYEAQQDKSGLPNDRFSAERPEGSISTLTIQRTEQRDSAMYRCASSPTLLTGIETQYFGPGTRLLVL.

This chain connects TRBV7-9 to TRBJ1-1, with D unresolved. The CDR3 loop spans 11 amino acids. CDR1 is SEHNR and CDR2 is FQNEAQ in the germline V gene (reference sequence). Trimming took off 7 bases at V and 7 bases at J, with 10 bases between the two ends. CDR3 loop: CASTPGSEAFF. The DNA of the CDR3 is TGTGCCAGCACCCCGGGGAGTGAAGCTTTCTTT. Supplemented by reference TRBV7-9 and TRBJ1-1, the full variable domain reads DTGVSQNPRHKITKRGQNVTFRCDPISEHNRLYWYRQTLGQGPEFLTYFQNEAQLEKSRLLSDRFSAERPKGSFSTLEIQRTEQGDSAMYLCASTPGSEAFFGQGTRLTVV.

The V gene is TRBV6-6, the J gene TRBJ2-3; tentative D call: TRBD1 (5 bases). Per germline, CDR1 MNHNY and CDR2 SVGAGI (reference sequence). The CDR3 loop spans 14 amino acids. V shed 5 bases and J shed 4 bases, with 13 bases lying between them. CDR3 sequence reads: CASSRQPGADTQYF. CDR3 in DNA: TGTGCCAGCAGTCGACAGCCTGGTGCAGATACGCAGTATTTT.